These 13 T cell receptor beta chains originate from one sample sequenced in a study of blood T cell repertoires in COVID-19. TCRdb keeps only in-frame clones here, not all; method: immunoSEQ multiplex PCR. The repertoire includes roughly 170,000 clones, about 83% of them detected once, and under 15% sits in the top ten. The sample comprised peripheral blood. These receptors came from a woman in her 70s with COVID-19, enrolled during active disease.

This clone was detected once. The genes are TRBV18 and TRBJ1-2, with 9 bases lining up with TRBD1. Germline lookup yields CDR1 KGHSH and CDR2 LQKENI. The CDR3 length is 16 residues. The trim removed 1 base at V and 4 bases at J, leaving 7 bases unmatched. The CDR3 coding sequence is TGTGCCAGCTCACCACGTTCCGGGACAGGGTTCTATGGCTACACCTTC. This codes for CASSPRSGTGFYGYTF.

This clone has a single count. The same CDR3 is also encoded by other DNA sequences in this sample. The rearrangement uses TRBV29-1 and TRBJ1-1; no clear D gene. The CDR3 has 12 amino acids. The V end was cut by 4 bases, the J end by 1 base, with 7 bases between. Germline V gene lookup returns CDR1 SQVTM and CDR2 ANQGSEA. CDR3 coding DNA: TGCAGCGTTGGAACTGGGAACACTGAAGCTTTCTTT. Its translation: CSVGTGNTEAFF.

The gene calls are TRBV3-1 (or the pseudogene TRBV3-2) and TRBJ2-2, with 7 positions matching TRBD2. There are 15 residues in the CDR3. The V and J ends lost 5 bases and 1 base, in that order; junction bases with no gene match: 4. The germline CDR1 and CDR2 sequences are LGHDT and YNNKEL (reference sequence). DNA for the CDR3: TGTGCCAGCAGCGAAGGACTAGAGAACACCGGGGAGCTGTTTTTT. This codes for CASSEGLENTGELFF.

The CDR3 loop reads CAWTGGSYEQYF. CDR3 bases: TGTGCCTGGACAGGGGGATCCTACGAGCAGTACTTC. This chain joins TRBV30 and TRBJ2-7; 7 nucleotides line up with TRBD1. Germline trimming cut 4 bases from V and 1 base from J; bases unmatched to any gene: 1. Looked up from germline, CDR1 is GTSNPN and CDR2 is SVGIG (reference sequence). This CDR3 is built from 12 residues.

This clone was counted a single time. The rearrangement joins TRBV5-4 to TRBJ2-1; TRBD2 matches 10 bases. V was clipped by 4 bases and J by 4 bases; unmatched bases: 5. CDR1 is SGHNT and CDR2 is YYREEE in the germline V gene (reference sequence). The CDR3 totals 15 residues. CDR3 in DNA: TGTGCCAGCAGCCCTAGCGGGAGTGGGTACAATGAGCAGTTCTTC. Its translation is CASSPSGSGYNEQFF.

The chain combines TRBV27 with TRBJ2-7; 7 bases fit TRBD1. The CDR3 length is 17 residues. Germline CDR1 MNHEY, CDR2 SMNVEV (reference sequence). Trimming removed 2 bases from V and 0 bases from J; junction bases left unmatched: 10. CDR3 sequence reads: CASSLEEDRSSSYEQYF. In nucleotides, the CDR3 is TGTGCCAGCAGTTTAGAGGAGGACAGGTCGTCCTCCTACGAGCAGTACTTC.

The V and J genes are TRBV2 and TRBJ1-1; 9 nucleotides agree with TRBD1. V lost 6 bases and J lost 5; bases outside the gene matches: 4. Germline loops: CDR1 SNHLY, CDR2 FYNNEI. This CDR3 has 13 amino acids. CDR3 DNA sequence: TGTGCCAGCAGACAGGGGGCGGGGACTGAAGCTTTCTTT. Translation gives CASRQGAGTEAFF.

As to this clone: Other DNA sequences in this specimen translate into the identical CDR3. This chain's CDR3 is CSASGTGYGYTF. In DNA form, the CDR3 reads TGCAGTGCTAGTGGCACGGGCTATGGCTACACCTTC. The chain has TRBV20-1 and TRBJ1-2; D is undetermined. Germline V gene sequence: CDR1 DFQATT, CDR2 SNEGSKA (reference sequence). V gave up 3 bases and J gave up 4 bases, with 9 bases separating them. This CDR3 is 12 amino acids long.

J is TRBJ2-7 and V is TRBV4-3, with 8 bases that match TRBD2. V gave up 0 bases and J gave up 0 bases; unmatched junction bases: 13. CDR3 length: 19 amino acids. The V gene's germline CDR1 is LGHNA and CDR2 YSLEER. CDR3 protein: CASSQELSSGSLTSYEQYF. The DNA for the CDR3 is TGCGCCAGCAGCCAAGAATTATCTAGCGGGTCCCTTACCTCCTACGAGCAGTACTTC.

The CDR3 DNA reads as TGCAGTGCTAGTGATGCAGGAAACTATGGCTACACCTTC. It translates to CSASDAGNYGYTF. This chain uses TRBV20-1 with TRBJ1-2; D is uncertain. CDR1 and CDR2 from the germline V gene are DFQATT and SNEGSKA (reference sequence). The CDR3 contains 13 residues. With 3 bases removed from V and 2 bases from J, the gap between germline ends came to 10 bases.

The gene calls are TRBV13 and TRBJ2-7; 10 bases match TRBD1. Germline lookup yields CDR1 PRHDT and CDR2 FYEKMQ (reference sequence). Germline trimming cut 1 base from V and 3 bases from J; bases unmatched to any gene: 12. The CDR3 loop spans 18 amino acids. CDR3 coding DNA: TGTGCCAGCAGCTTAGTCGGGGGAAGGACAGGGGGGTTCTACGAGCAGTACTTC. Its protein product is CASSLVGGRTGGFYEQYF.

J is TRBJ1-5 and V is TRBV6-1; weak D call: TRBD1 (6 bases). The germline CDR1 and CDR2 sequences are MNHNS and SASEGT. The CDR3 has 14 residues. V was trimmed by 2 bases and J by 7 bases, leaving 12 bases between them. The CDR3 region has the DNA TGTGCCAGCAGTGAAAGGATCCAGGGGCAGCCCCAGCATTTT. Translating gives CASSERIQGQPQHF.

In its sample, this clone was seen a few times. The J gene is TRBJ1-1, the V gene TRBV6-1; no definite D call. Germline values: CDR1 MNHNS, CDR2 SASEGT. This CDR3 contains 14 residues. The ends were cut back, 5 bases at V and 1 base at J, with 11 bases in the middle. This chain's CDR3 is CASSWGESNTEAFF. The DNA for the CDR3 is TGTGCCAGCAGTTGGGGAGAGTCGAACACTGAAGCTTTCTTT.